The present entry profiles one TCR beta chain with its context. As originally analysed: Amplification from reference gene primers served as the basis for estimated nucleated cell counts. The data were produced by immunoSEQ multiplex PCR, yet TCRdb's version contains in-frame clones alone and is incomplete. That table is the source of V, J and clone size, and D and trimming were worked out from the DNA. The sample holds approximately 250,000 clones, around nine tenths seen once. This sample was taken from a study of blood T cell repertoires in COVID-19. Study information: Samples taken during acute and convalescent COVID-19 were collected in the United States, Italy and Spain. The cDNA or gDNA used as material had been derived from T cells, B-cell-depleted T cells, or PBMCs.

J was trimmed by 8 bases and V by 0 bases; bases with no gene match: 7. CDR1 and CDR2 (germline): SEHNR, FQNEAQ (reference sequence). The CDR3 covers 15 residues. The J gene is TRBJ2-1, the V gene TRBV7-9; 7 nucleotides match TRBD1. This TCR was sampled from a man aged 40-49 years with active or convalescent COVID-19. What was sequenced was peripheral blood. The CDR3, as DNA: TGTGCCAGCAGCTTAGCAGGTGACAGGGCGGATGAGCAGTTCTTC. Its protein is CASSLAGDRADEQFF.